This entry describes one TCR beta chain. Its antigen is still unknown. The CDR3 is made up of 14 amino acids. The V and J ends lost 7 bases and 4 bases, in that order; junction bases with no gene match: 6. From germline, CDR1 is MDHEN and CDR2 SYDVKM. The method was immunoSEQ multiplex PCR; TCRdb's version includes in-frame clones alone and lacks a portion of them. The top ten hold more than 20% of the sample, which has 70,000 to 90,000 clones, approximately 80% seen once. The sample originates from a study of T cell responses to AZD1222 COVID-19 vaccine. Study in general: Investigators merged groups given second doses at roughly 4 or roughly 12 weeks. Overall study results and limits: Donors in the cohort were predominantly white British and more often female, and clonal diversity was possibly underestimated. CD4 TCRs covered the whole spike, strongest at regions 160-218 and 743-854.

The clonotype was recovered from an adult in good health. The material was peripheral blood, obtained on day 0 of AZD1222 vaccination. The rearrangement uses TRBV28 and TRBJ2-7, with 11 bases fitting TRBD2. For the CDR3, the DNA is TGTGCCAGCACTCCCGGGACTAGCGGTTACGAGCAGTACTTC. Translating gives CASTPGTSGYEQYF.